A single sample is the source of the 15 T cell receptor beta chains below, sequenced in a study of blood T cell repertoires in COVID-19 (dated by TCRdb to the early 2020s). Receptor amplification or capture employed the immunoSEQ multiplex PCR assay. This immuneACCESS table, as held by TCRdb, lists in-frame sequences with V and J called but not all clones. Of the missing ones, under half trace to an unresolved V gene in checked studies; the others have no known cause. The table for this sample lists more than 60,000 clones; 86% of them were counted only once. The ten largest account for around 6.3% of the sample. Sequenced material: peripheral blood. All receptors come from an elderly man with COVID-19, enrolled during active disease.

V is TRBV10-3 and J is TRBJ1-1; 8 nucleotides line up with TRBD1. Germline CDR1 and CDR2: ENHRY and SYGVKD. The CDR3 sequence is 18 residues long. V gave up 0 bases and J gave up 6 bases; unmatched junction bases: 15. This CDR3 reads CAISESIVAWDRSPEAFF. The CDR3 bases are TGTGCCATCAGTGAGTCGATAGTAGCGTGGGACAGGAGCCCTGAAGCTTTCTTT.

The CDR3 loop reads CASSENRGREKLFF. CDR3 DNA: TGTGCCAGCAGTGAAAACAGGGGGCGAGAAAAACTGTTTTTT. The chain uses TRBV6-1 and TRBJ1-4; 9 bases are a match to TRBD1. Germline V gene lookup returns CDR1 MNHNS and CDR2 SASEGT. CDR3 length equals 14 residues. V shed 2 bases, J shed 8 bases, and the junction held 3 bases outside the gene matches.

This clone showed up just a few times. The chain carries TRBV12-3 or TRBV12-4 and TRBJ1-5, with 7 bases aligning to TRBD1. With 5 bases clipped from V and 11 bases from J, the junction kept 9 bases outside the gene matches. The CDR3 spans 13 residues. This chain's CDR3 is CASSPAGGKSQHF. The CDR3 DNA sequence: TGTGCCAGCAGTCCCGCAGGGGGTAAGTCCCAGCATTTT.

The count of this clone is one. V gene TRBV7-8 combines with J gene TRBJ1-2; D is perhaps TRBD1 (5 bases). With 1 base removed from V and 2 bases from J, the gap between germline ends came to 8 bases. The V gene's germline CDR1 is SGHVS and CDR2 FQNEAQ. CDR3 length equals 14 residues. The CDR3 sequence: CASSLVDRNYGYTF. The CDR3 DNA is TGTGCCAGCAGCTTAGTTGACAGAAACTATGGCTACACCTTC.

The CDR3 nucleotides read TGTGCCAGCTCACTTTGGACAGGGGGCGCCGCTGAAGCTTTCTTT. It is translated as CASSLWTGGAAEAFF. The chain recombines TRBV18 with TRBJ1-1; 11 bases line up with TRBD1. This CDR3 is 15 amino acids long. Germline CDR1 is KGHSH and CDR2 is LQKENI. V lost 4 bases, J lost 6 bases, and 7 bases stayed unmatched.

This chain connects TRBV7-2 to TRBJ2-1; D is perhaps TRBD1 (6 bases). The CDR3 sequence is 15 residues long. V lost 2 bases, J lost 7 bases, and 15 bases lay in between. The germline CDR1 and CDR2 sequences are SGHTA and FQGNSA. Here the CDR3 DNA reads TGTGCCAGCAGCTTAAGTCCCAGGGGATATAATGAGCAGTTCTTC. This codes for CASSLSPRGYNEQFF.

In its sample, this clone was seen once. V usage is TRBV7-3 and J usage is TRBJ2-1; TRBD2 matches at 7 bases. J gave up 10 bases and V 5 bases, and 8 bases lay outside the gene matches. CDR3 length: 13 residues. CDR1 is SGHTA, CDR2 FQGTGA, per germline. The CDR3 nucleotides are TGTGCCAGCAGCCTCGGGACTACCTCAGAGCAGTTCTTC. This gives the protein CASSLGTTSEQFF.

The gene calls are TRBV28 and TRBJ2-2; a weak D match, TRBD2 (6 bases). CDR1 is MDHEN and CDR2 is SYDVKM in the germline V gene. The germline V and J ends were trimmed by 5 bases and 4 bases, with 14 bases remaining between them. The CDR3 sequence is 15 residues long. CDR3 protein: CASSVTGVRTGELFF. The CDR3 DNA follows: TGTGCCAGCAGTGTAACGGGGGTGCGCACCGGGGAGCTGTTTTTT.

The rearrangement links TRBV6-5 to TRBJ2-2; tentative D call: TRBD2 (5 bases). Trimming removed 6 bases at V and 7 bases at J, with 15 bases between. From germline, CDR1 is MNHEY and CDR2 SVGAGI. The CDR3 contains 14 residues. The CDR3 protein is CASSPAFRGGELFF. For the CDR3, the DNA is TGTGCCAGCAGCCCCGCTTTCCGGGGCGGGGAGCTGTTTTTT.

The rearrangement links TRBV19 to TRBJ1-5; possible D gene TRBD1, 5 bases. Per germline, CDR1 LNHDA and CDR2 SQIVND (reference sequence). Trimming took off 7 bases at V and 4 bases at J, with 20 bases between the two ends. This CDR3 contains 16 residues. This CDR3 reads CASIAGGYDPNQPQHF. CDR3 DNA: TGTGCCAGTATCGCGGGGGGTTACGACCCGAATCAGCCCCAGCATTTT.

The chain has TRBV7-2 and TRBJ2-7; 11 nucleotides align to TRBD2. The CDR3 spans 17 residues. With V trimmed by 1 base and J by 4 bases, 9 bases remained unmatched. Germline CDR1 reads SGHTA; CDR2 reads FQGNSA. CDR3 bases: TGTGCCAGCAGCTTAGGGGCTATAGCGGGGGGGAGGTACGAGCAGTACTTC. Its protein is CASSLGAIAGGRYEQYF. Based on the CDR3 plus reference TRBV7-2 and TRBJ2-7, the full variable domain is GAGVSQSPSNKVTEKGKDVELRCDPISGHTALYWYRQSLGQGLEFLIYFQGNSAPDKSGLPSDRFSAERTGGSVSTLTIQRTQQEDSAVYLCASSLGAIAGGRYEQYFGPGTRLTVT.

This sequence joins TRBV6-5 and TRBJ2-1; D is perhaps TRBD1 (5 bases). Trimming shortened V by 7 bases and J by 1 base, and 11 bases separated the two germline ends. Germline V gene sequence: CDR1 MNHEY, CDR2 SVGAGI. The CDR3 is made up of 14 amino acids. The CDR3 coding sequence is TGTGCCAGCAAGGCGACAGCTTCCTACAATGAGCAGTTCTTC. This encodes CASKATASYNEQFF.

This clone came up once. This rearrangement joins TRBV4-1 to TRBJ2-2, with D possibly being TRBD1 (6 bases). This CDR3 is built from 20 residues. Trimming stripped 0 bases from V and 2 bases from J, with 22 bases between. CDR1 and CDR2 from the germline V gene are MGHRA and YSYEKL. CDR3 in amino acids: CASSQEGSGYRADNTGELFF. In DNA, the CDR3 is TGCGCCAGCAGCCAAGAAGGAAGTGGGTACAGGGCAGATAACACCGGGGAGCTGTTTTTT.

The chain combines TRBV7-9 with TRBJ1-5; no clear D gene. Germline V gives CDR1 SEHNR, CDR2 FQNEAQ (reference sequence). The germline V and J ends were trimmed by 0 bases and 5 bases, with 5 bases remaining between them. There are 13 residues in the CDR3. CDR3: CASSLATDQPQHF. CDR3 sequence (DNA): TGTGCCAGCAGCTTAGCTACGGATCAGCCCCAGCATTTT.

The chain combines TRBV9 with TRBJ1-4; 7 bases are shared with TRBD1. Unmatched junction bases numbered 4, after V lost 0 bases and J lost 5 bases. The CDR3 runs 15 residues. Germline CDR1 is SGDLS and CDR2 is YYNGEE. The CDR3 bases are TGTGCCAGCAGCGTAGATGCAGGGGGAAATGAAAAACTGTTTTTT. Encoded protein: CASSVDAGGNEKLFF.